The 27 T cell receptor beta chains below were found in one sample sequenced in a study of cytomegalovirus exposure and HLA in healthy donors. Primers: 60 Vbeta forward and 13 Jbeta reverse. The repertoire was sequenced with immunoSEQ multiplex PCR; TCRdb's copy has only in-frame clones and lacks some. The sample yields about 93,000 clones, roughly 77% seen once. Sequencing was performed on PBMCs. The origin of the receptors is a man aged 30-40 years in good health and CMV-seronegative.

This CDR3 is CASSFRDRGLEGEQYF. The CDR3 nucleotides are TGTGCCAGCAGCTTCCGGGACAGGGGGCTGGAGGGCGAGCAGTACTTC. The rearrangement links TRBV7-8 to TRBJ2-7; 12 bases fit TRBD1. The V segment lost 3 bases and the J segment 6 bases; nucleotides outside the gene matches: 9. The CDR3 sequence is 16 residues long. Per germline, CDR1 SGHVS and CDR2 FQNEAQ.

The chain recombines TRBV7-9 with TRBJ2-7, with 10 bases that match TRBD1. This CDR3 comprises 15 residues. J gave up 3 bases and V 5 bases, and 7 bases lay outside the gene matches. Per the germline V gene, CDR1 is SEHNR and CDR2 is FQNEAQ (reference sequence). The CDR3 DNA reads as TGTGCCAGCAGCGGACCGGGACAGGGGATCTACGAGCAGTACTTC. As protein: CASSGPGQGIYEQYF.

This chain joins TRBV7-2 and TRBJ1-6, with 7 bases aligning to TRBD1. Trimming cost V 1 base and J 7 bases; bases outside gene matches: 4. Looked up from germline, CDR1 is SGHTA and CDR2 is FQGNSA. This CDR3 is 15 amino acids long. The CDR3 DNA is TGTGCCAGCAGCTTAGTGGGCAGGGGGAATTCACCCCTCCACTTT. Protein product: CASSLVGRGNSPLHF.

The rearrangement links TRBV5-1 to TRBJ2-3; maybe TRBD1 (5 bases). Germline CDR1 and CDR2: SGHRS and YFSETQ. The CDR3 has 14 amino acids. Deletions cut 5 bases from V and 4 bases from J, with 14 bases between. The CDR3 region is CASRYGSGSDTQYF. CDR3 in DNA: TGCGCCAGCAGATACGGATCAGGGTCAGATACGCAGTATTTT.

Written as DNA, the CDR3 is TGCGCCAGCAGCCAAGATTTGGCGGACAGGGAATACGAGCAGTACTTC. Amino acid sequence: CASSQDLADREYEQYF. The chain employs TRBV4-3 and TRBJ2-7; TRBD1 matches 8 bases. This CDR3 is 16 amino acids long. Trimming cost V 0 bases and J 4 bases; bases outside gene matches: 8. Germline V gene data show CDR1 as LGHNA and CDR2 as YSLEER.

The rearrangement joins TRBV20-1 to TRBJ2-5; TRBD1 might be the D (6 bases). The CDR3 has 11 residues. V was trimmed by 8 bases and J by 7 bases, leaving 14 bases between them. Per the germline V gene, CDR1 is DFQATT and CDR2 is SNEGSKA (reference sequence). The CDR3 DNA reads as TGCAGTCCTGGGGGCCCAGCGACCCAGTACTTC. Translated, it gives CSPGGPATQYF.

In DNA form, the CDR3 reads TGTGCCAGCAGCTCCCGGAGGACTGAAGCTTTCTTT. As protein: CASSSRRTEAFF. The chain has TRBV7-2 and TRBJ1-1; D is ambiguous. V lost 4 bases to trimming and J lost 5 bases, with 8 bases between them. The CDR3 spans 12 residues. CDR1 and CDR2 (germline): SGHTA, FQGNSA.

As regards this clone: Other DNA variants within this sample encode the same CDR3. This sequence joins TRBV27 and TRBJ1-5, with 7 bases fitting TRBD1. The germline CDR1 and CDR2 sequences are MNHEY and SMNVEV (reference sequence). The CDR3 is 13 amino acids. Germline trimming cut 5 bases from V and 5 bases from J; bases unmatched to any gene: 3. The CDR3 DNA follows: TGTGCCAGCAGTGTTGACAGGGATCAGCCCCAGCATTTT. It encodes CASSVDRDQPQHF.

The J gene is TRBJ1-1, the V gene TRBV6-1, with 8 nucleotides matching TRBD1. The germline CDR1 and CDR2 sequences are MNHNS and SASEGT. Trimming removed 5 bases from V and 1 base from J; junction bases left unmatched: 6. CDR3 length: 15 residues. CDR3 region: CASSKVQGGNTEAFF. The CDR3 bases are TGTGCCAGCAGTAAAGTACAGGGGGGGAACACTGAAGCTTTCTTT.

This clone has a single count. Other DNA variants within this sample encode the same CDR3. This chain uses TRBV5-1 with TRBJ1-4; the D is unclear. The CDR3 length is 13 residues. Trimming cost V 1 base and J 5 bases, with 6 bases left between them. Germline V gene sequence: CDR1 SGHRS, CDR2 YFSETQ. The chain's CDR3 is CASSLSLNEKLFF. CDR3 bases: TGCGCCAGCAGCTTGTCCCTCAATGAAAAACTGTTTTTT.

The chain employs TRBV5-4 and TRBJ2-1, with 14 positions matching TRBD2. Looked up from germline, CDR1 is SGHNT and CDR2 is YYREEE (reference sequence). This CDR3 has 16 residues. V shed 4 bases, J shed 5 bases, and the junction held 5 bases outside the gene matches. The CDR3 DNA reads TGTGCCAGCAGCCCCCCGGGACTAGCGGGAGACAATGAGCAGTTCTTC. As protein: CASSPPGLAGDNEQFF.

This clone was observed once. J is TRBJ2-1 and V is TRBV4-1; 10 nucleotides agree with TRBD2. CDR1 and CDR2 (germline): MGHRA, YSYEKL. The V gene end was trimmed by 1 base and the J gene end by 10 bases; junction bases not matched to a gene: 7. This CDR3 has 15 residues. CDR3 region: CASSQGTSGAGEQFF. The CDR3 coding sequence is TGCGCCAGCAGCCAAGGGACTAGCGGCGCGGGGGAGCAGTTCTTC.

The chain combines TRBV5-1 with TRBJ2-2, with TRBD1 matching over 7 bases. The CDR3 runs 14 residues. Germline CDR1 SGHRS, CDR2 YFSETQ. Trimming took 0 bases from V and 5 from J; bases not matched to a gene: 1. CDR3 amino acids: CASSLEQGTGELFF. DNA of the CDR3: TGCGCCAGCAGCTTGGAACAGGGGACCGGGGAGCTGTTTTTT.

This rearrangement joins TRBV30 to TRBJ1-4; 7 bases agree with TRBD1. Germline CDR1 reads GTSNPN; CDR2 reads SVGIG (reference sequence). V was pared by 7 bases and J by 7 bases, with 6 bases of the junction left unmatched. CDR3 size: 12 residues. CDR3 bases: TGTGCCTCTCGACAGGGAGGTGAAAAACTGTTTTTT. This codes for CASRQGGEKLFF.

The chain uses TRBV15 and TRBJ2-7, with D possibly TRBD1 on 5 matching bases. The V and J ends lost 5 bases and 2 bases respectively, with 10 bases between them. The CDR3 consists of 13 residues. Germline CDR1 and CDR2: LNHNV and YYDKDF (reference sequence). CDR3 nucleotides: TGTGCCACCAGCCGGACAACCACCTACGAGCAGTACTTC. It translates to CATSRTTTYEQYF.

This chain links TRBV5-4 with TRBJ2-1; a weak D match, TRBD1 (5 bases). The CDR3 contains 18 residues. V was shortened by 0 bases and J by 3 bases, with 19 bases between the two germline ends. Per the germline V gene, CDR1 is SGHNT and CDR2 is YYREEE (reference sequence). The CDR3 spells CASSLVTDLHLGYNEQFF. In DNA, the CDR3 is TGTGCCAGCAGCTTGGTGACAGACCTCCACCTGGGCTACAATGAGCAGTTCTTC.

The chain links TRBV4-3 to TRBJ2-3, with 13 bases lining up with TRBD2. This CDR3 spans 16 amino acids. Looked up from germline, CDR1 is LGHNA and CDR2 is YSLEER. V shed 3 bases, J shed 6 bases, and the junction held 6 bases outside the gene matches. The CDR3 loop is CASSQRLAGGGDTQYF. The CDR3 region has the DNA TGCGCCAGCAGCCAGAGACTAGCGGGGGGAGGGGATACGCAGTATTTT.

The chain uses TRBV18 and TRBJ1-1; a weak D match, TRBD1 (5 bases). This CDR3 spans 15 amino acids. In germline, CDR1 is KGHSH, CDR2 LQKENI. V lost 3 bases and J lost 8, with 19 bases in between. The DNA of the CDR3 is TGTGCCAGCTCACCCATACTCCAGGGAACCTACGAAGCTTTCTTT. Translated, it gives CASSPILQGTYEAFF.

The chain has TRBV5-1 and TRBJ1-1; the D is unclear. This CDR3 has 15 amino acids. CDR1 and CDR2 from the germline V gene are SGHRS and YFSETQ. Trimming removed 4 bases at V and 4 bases at J, with 17 bases between. CDR3 in DNA: TGCGCCAGCAGCCTGGACGAACCTGGGAGCACTGAAGCTTTCTTT. Its translation: CASSLDEPGSTEAFF. The full variable domain, with the rest looked up from reference TRBV5-1 and TRBJ1-1, is KAGVTQTPRYLIKTRGQQVTLSCSPISGHRSVSWYQQTPGQGLQFLFEYFSETQRNKGNFPGRFSGRQFSNSRSEMNVSTLELGDSALYLCASSLDEPGSTEAFFGQGTRLTVV.

The rearrangement links TRBV4-3 to TRBJ2-2; 9 bases fit TRBD2. CDR1 LGHNA and CDR2 YSLEER come from the germline V gene. The CDR3 runs to 18 residues. Trimming removed 4 bases from V and 7 bases from J; junction bases left unmatched: 16. This CDR3 is CASSPPQALAGKVGELFF. DNA for the CDR3: TGCGCCAGCAGCCCTCCCCAGGCTCTAGCGGGGAAGGTCGGGGAGCTGTTTTTT.

The genes are TRBV6-5 and TRBJ2-7; 9 bases agree with TRBD1. The V gene end was trimmed by 6 bases and the J gene end by 5 bases; junction bases not matched to a gene: 8. CDR3 size: 14 residues. From germline, CDR1 is MNHEY and CDR2 SVGAGI. CDR3 residues: CASSKGDRVHEQYF. Here the CDR3 DNA reads TGTGCCAGCAGCAAAGGGGACAGGGTCCACGAGCAGTACTTC.

This sequence joins TRBV5-4 and TRBJ1-1, with 12 bases aligning to TRBD1. With V trimmed by 4 bases and J by 12 bases, 4 bases remained unmatched. Germline V CDR1 and CDR2: SGHNT, YYREEE (reference sequence). The CDR3 runs to 12 residues. CDR3 bases: TGTGCCAGCAGCACGGGACAGGGGGCGTCTTTCTTT. It encodes CASSTGQGASFF.

The V and J genes are TRBV30 and TRBJ2-7, with 7 bases matching TRBD2. The germline gives CDR1 GTSNPN, CDR2 SVGIG (reference sequence). V dropped 4 bases and J dropped 1; count of bases not matched to a gene: 1. The CDR3 loop spans 12 amino acids. The CDR3 sequence: CAWNGGSYEQYF. CDR3 nucleotides: TGTGCCTGGAACGGGGGGTCCTACGAGCAGTACTTC. The full variable domain, rest sourced from reference TRBV30 and TRBJ2-7, is SQTIHQWPATLVQPVGSPLSLECTVEGTSNPNLYWYRQAAGRGLQLLFYSVGIGQISSEVPQNLSASRPQDRQFILSSKKLLLSDSGFYLCAWNGGSYEQYFGPGTRLTVT.

This clone was detected a few times. The chain joins TRBV5-6 to TRBJ2-1; TRBD2 is a possible D gene (6 bases). The V gene's germline CDR1 is SGHDT and CDR2 YYEEEE. V lost 0 bases to trimming and J lost 10 bases, with 11 bases between them. The CDR3 consists of 13 residues. CDR3 sequence (DNA): TGTGCCAGCAGCTTGGGCGGGGTTGACGAGCAGTTCTTC. The encoded protein is CASSLGGVDEQFF.

This chain joins TRBV29-1 and TRBJ1-2; 9 bases fit TRBD1. Germline trimming cut 6 bases from V and 4 bases from J; bases unmatched to any gene: 9. CDR3 length equals 14 residues. Per the germline V gene, CDR1 is SQVTM and CDR2 is ANQGSEA. CDR3 sequence (DNA): TGCAGCGTGGAACCGGGACAGGGTATCTATGGCTACACCTTC. Its protein is CSVEPGQGIYGYTF.

This chain links TRBV2 with TRBJ2-7; D perhaps matches TRBD1 (5 bases). The CDR3 totals 15 residues. Trimming pared 3 bases from V and 2 bases from J, leaving 14 bases between. Germline CDR1 is SNHLY and CDR2 is FYNNEI. Here the CDR3 DNA reads TGTGCCAGCAGTGATCAGGGTCTACTTACCTACGAGCAGTACTTC. The encoded protein is CASSDQGLLTYEQYF.

The chain links TRBV4-1 to TRBJ2-1, with TRBD2 matching 9 bases. The CDR3 loop spans 15 amino acids. Germline-derived CDR1 and CDR2 are MGHRA and YSYEKL. Losses at the gene ends were 1 base for V and 8 bases for J; bases not matched to a gene: 6. The CDR3 DNA reads TGCGCCAGCAGCCAAGGGGGACTAGCTATGCATGAGCAGTTCTTC. This sequence encodes CASSQGGLAMHEQFF.